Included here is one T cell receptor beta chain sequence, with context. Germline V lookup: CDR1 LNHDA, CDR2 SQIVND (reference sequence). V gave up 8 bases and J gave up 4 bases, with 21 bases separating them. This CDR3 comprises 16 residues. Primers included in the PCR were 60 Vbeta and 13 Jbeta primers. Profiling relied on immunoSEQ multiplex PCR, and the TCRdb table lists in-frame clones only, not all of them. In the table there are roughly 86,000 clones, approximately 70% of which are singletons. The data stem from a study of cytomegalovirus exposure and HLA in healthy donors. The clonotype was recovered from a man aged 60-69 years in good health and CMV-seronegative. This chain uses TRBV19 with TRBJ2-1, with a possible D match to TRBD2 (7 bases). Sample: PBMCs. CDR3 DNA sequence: TGTGCCAGTTCCCCCAGAGGGGGGGCGAATTACAATGAGCAGTTCTTC. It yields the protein CASSPRGGANYNEQFF.